This record concerns one T cell receptor (beta chain) sequence. These data belong to a study of blood T cell repertoires in COVID-19. On the study more broadly: The samples span acute and convalescent COVID-19 from the United States, Italy and Spain. PBMCs, B-cell-depleted T cells, or T cells were the source of the cDNA or gDNA that made up the material.

V was cut by 10 bases and J by 5 bases, with 5 bases left in between. The CDR3 is made up of 10 amino acids. CDR1 and CDR2 from the germline V gene are LNHDA and SQIVND (reference sequence). Original methodology: Amplified reference gene primers provided the basis for estimating nucleated cell counts. Profiled with immunoSEQ multiplex PCR; TCRdb holds only in-frame clones, not every one. V, J and clone size reflect that table, while D and trimming were determined from the DNA. The data contain some 10,000 clones, around nine tenths of them seen just once; the ten biggest clones take up 4.6%. Sequencing input: peripheral blood. The clonotype comes from a human donor in a cohort sampled during active COVID-19. The chain combines TRBV19 with TRBJ2-2, with D unresolved. CDR3 sequence reads: CATPTGELFF. In DNA form, the CDR3 reads TGTGCCACTCCGACCGGGGAGCTGTTTTTT.